These 5 T cell receptor beta chains came from one sample sequenced in a study of T cells in tuberculosis. Profiled with immunoSEQ multiplex PCR; TCRdb holds only in-frame clones, not every one. The repertoire holds over 20,000 clones, with less than 98% as singletons. Material: PBMCs. These TCRs come from a donor aged 10 to 29 with latent tuberculosis or without tuberculosis infection.

V and J are TRBV28 and TRBJ2-1; D unclear. Trimming pared 3 bases from V and 0 bases from J, leaving 6 bases between. The CDR3 totals 14 residues. CDR1 is MDHEN, CDR2 SYDVKM, per germline. Here the CDR3 reads CASSFPGSYNEQFF. CDR3 nucleotides: TGTGCCAGCAGTTTCCCGGGCTCCTACAATGAGCAGTTCTTC.

This chain links TRBV10-2 with TRBJ2-3; a possible D gene is TRBD1 (6 bases). The CDR3 covers 13 residues. Germline lookup yields CDR1 WSHSY and CDR2 SAAADI. V was clipped by 11 bases and J by 3 bases, with 15 bases between them. The CDR3 spells CASTGYPTDTQYF. Written as DNA, the CDR3 is TGCGCCTCCACAGGGTATCCAACAGATACGCAGTATTTT.

The genes are TRBV7-9 and TRBJ1-5; D unresolved. The CDR3 contains 15 residues. Germline CDR1 reads SEHNR; CDR2 reads FQNEAQ (reference sequence). Between the trimmed V and J ends, which lost 4 bases and 0 bases, there was a span of 10 bases. CDR3 coding DNA: TGTGCCAGCAGCTCCGGAGATTATAGCAATCAGCCCCAGCATTTT. This encodes CASSSGDYSNQPQHF. Full variable domain (outside the CDR3, taken from reference TRBV7-9 and TRBJ1-5): DTGVSQNPRHKITKRGQNVTFRCDPISEHNRLYWYRQTLGQGPEFLTYFQNEAQLEKSRLLSDRFSAERPKGSFSTLEIQRTEQGDSAMYLCASSSGDYSNQPQHFGDGTRLSIL.

This sequence joins TRBV6-5 and TRBJ1-2; D uncertain. Germline V gene data show CDR1 as MNHEY and CDR2 as SVGAGI. This CDR3 is built from 15 residues. V was pared by 5 bases and J by 0 bases, with 13 bases between. The CDR3 spells CASSPRRTTNYGYTF. The CDR3 DNA is TGTGCCAGCAGTCCCCGACGGACTACTAACTATGGCTACACCTTC.

DNA of the CDR3: TGTGCCAGCAGCTTAGGAGGGTTCTTCTCCGAGCAGTACTTC. Protein product: CASSLGGFFSEQYF. The chain carries TRBV7-9 and TRBJ2-7; possible D gene TRBD2, 5 bases. This CDR3 is 14 amino acids long. V lost 1 base and J lost 6, with 13 bases in between. Germline V gene data show CDR1 as SEHNR and CDR2 as FQNEAQ (reference sequence).